The clone carrying this TCR beta chain was picked up a small number of times. Its antigen remains unidentified. The V gene's germline CDR1 is SNHLY and CDR2 FYNNEI. Trimming removed 9 bases at V and 0 bases at J, with 14 bases between. The CDR3 extends over 14 amino acids. Methods used by the authors: A per-sample median of 95,638 TCRs was observed, with a range of roughly 20,000 to 690,600. Using its own MiXCR run on the RACE reads, TCRdb lists one record per CDR3 protein. Here the V and J calls rest on TCRdb's processing, not on the authors' analysis. The data hold over 300,000 distinct CDR3 sequences, with around 5.5% observed a single time. The time point denotes: pre-sensitization, week 0. The treatment was: therapeutic diphenylcyclopropenone sensitization with weekly scalp DPC. The data were taken from a study of human T cells and chemical hapten exposure. Study results and limitations: Following DPC sensitization, TCRs present above 1 in 1000 frequency showed no change.

The chain recombines TRBV2 with TRBJ1-2; D possibly corresponds to TRBD1 (5 bases). The specimen was whole blood, collected in connection with sensitization to the hapten diphenylcyclopropenone (DPC). This receptor was taken from a woman between 50 and 59 years old with alopecia areata. Some clones in this sample may be carry-over from other donors' samples. The CDR3 protein is CARDTGRANYGYTF. CDR3 DNA: TGTGCCAGGGACACCGGGAGAGCTAACTATGGCTACACCTTC.